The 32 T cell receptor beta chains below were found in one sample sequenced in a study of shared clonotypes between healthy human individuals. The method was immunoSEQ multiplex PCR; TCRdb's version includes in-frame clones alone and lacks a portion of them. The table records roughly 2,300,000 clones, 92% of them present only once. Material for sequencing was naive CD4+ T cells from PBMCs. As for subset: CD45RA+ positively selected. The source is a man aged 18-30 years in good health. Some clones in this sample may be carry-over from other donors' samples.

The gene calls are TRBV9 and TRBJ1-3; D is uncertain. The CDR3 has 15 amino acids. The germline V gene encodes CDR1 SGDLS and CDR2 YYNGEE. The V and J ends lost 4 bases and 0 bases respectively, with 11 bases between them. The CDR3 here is CASSFSAHSGNTIYF. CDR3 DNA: TGTGCCAGCAGCTTCTCGGCCCACTCTGGAAACACCATATATTTT.

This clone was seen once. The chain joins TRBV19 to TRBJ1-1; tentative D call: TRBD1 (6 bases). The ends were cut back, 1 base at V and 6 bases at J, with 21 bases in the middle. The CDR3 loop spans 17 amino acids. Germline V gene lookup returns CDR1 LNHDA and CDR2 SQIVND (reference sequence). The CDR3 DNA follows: TGTGCCAGTAGTATAGTTTCCGGGGGGCCGGAAGAGTCTGAAGCTTTCTTT. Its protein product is CASSIVSGGPEESEAFF.

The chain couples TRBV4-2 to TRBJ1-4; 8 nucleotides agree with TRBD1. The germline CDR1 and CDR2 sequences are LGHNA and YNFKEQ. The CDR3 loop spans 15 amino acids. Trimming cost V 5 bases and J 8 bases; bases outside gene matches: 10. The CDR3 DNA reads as TGTGCCAGCAGCTTGAGACAGGGGAAGAGAGAAAAACTGTTTTTT. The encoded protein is CASSLRQGKREKLFF.

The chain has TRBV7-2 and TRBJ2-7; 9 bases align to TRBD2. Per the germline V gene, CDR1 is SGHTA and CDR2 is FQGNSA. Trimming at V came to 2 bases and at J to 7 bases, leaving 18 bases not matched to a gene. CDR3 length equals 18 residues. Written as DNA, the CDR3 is TGTGCCAGCAGCTTAAGGGGTCCTGGGCTAGCGGGATTGTTTGAGCAGTACTTC. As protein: CASSLRGPGLAGLFEQYF.

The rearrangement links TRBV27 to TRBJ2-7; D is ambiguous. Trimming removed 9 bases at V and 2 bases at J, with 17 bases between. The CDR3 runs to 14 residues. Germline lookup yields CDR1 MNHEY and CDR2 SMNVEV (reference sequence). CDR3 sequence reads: CARTDRNQAYEQYF. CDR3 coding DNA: TGTGCCAGAACCGATCGAAACCAGGCCTACGAGCAGTACTTC.

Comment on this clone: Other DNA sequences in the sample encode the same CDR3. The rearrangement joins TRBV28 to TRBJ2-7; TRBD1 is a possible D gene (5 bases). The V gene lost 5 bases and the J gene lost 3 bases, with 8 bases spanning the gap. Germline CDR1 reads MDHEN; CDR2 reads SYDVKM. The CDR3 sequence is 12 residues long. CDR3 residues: CASSPRVYEQYF. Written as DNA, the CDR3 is TGTGCCAGCAGTCCCAGGGTCTACGAGCAGTACTTC.

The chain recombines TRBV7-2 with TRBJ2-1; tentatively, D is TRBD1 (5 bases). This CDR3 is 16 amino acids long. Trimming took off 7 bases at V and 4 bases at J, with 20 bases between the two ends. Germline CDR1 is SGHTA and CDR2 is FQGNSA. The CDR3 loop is CASTQVGARVYNEQFF. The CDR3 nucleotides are TGTGCCAGCACCCAGGTTGGGGCTCGTGTATACAATGAGCAGTTCTTC.

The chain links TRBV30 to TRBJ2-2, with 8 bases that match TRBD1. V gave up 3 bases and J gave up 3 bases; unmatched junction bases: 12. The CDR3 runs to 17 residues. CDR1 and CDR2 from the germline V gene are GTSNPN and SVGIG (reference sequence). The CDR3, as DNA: TGTGCCTGGAGCGAACTGCAGGGGGCAAAGGACACCGGGGAGCTGTTTTTT. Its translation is CAWSELQGAKDTGELFF.

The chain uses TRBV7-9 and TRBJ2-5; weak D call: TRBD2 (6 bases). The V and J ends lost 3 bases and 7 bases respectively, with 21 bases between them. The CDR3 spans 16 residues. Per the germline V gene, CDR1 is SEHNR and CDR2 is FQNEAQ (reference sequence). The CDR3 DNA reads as TGTGCCAGCAGCTTGATAGCGGAACCCCCGCCAGGGACCCAGTACTTC. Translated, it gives CASSLIAEPPPGTQYF.

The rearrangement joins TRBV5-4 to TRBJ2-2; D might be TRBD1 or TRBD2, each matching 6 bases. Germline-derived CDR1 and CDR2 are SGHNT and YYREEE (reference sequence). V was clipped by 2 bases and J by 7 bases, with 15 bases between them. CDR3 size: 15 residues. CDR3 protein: CASSLMGGRDGELFF. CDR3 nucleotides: TGTGCCAGCAGCTTAATGGGGGGCCGGGACGGGGAGCTGTTTTTT.

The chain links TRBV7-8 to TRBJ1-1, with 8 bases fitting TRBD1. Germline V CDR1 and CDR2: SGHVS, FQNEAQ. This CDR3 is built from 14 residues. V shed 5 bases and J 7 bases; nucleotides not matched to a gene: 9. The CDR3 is CASSPRAGGNEAFF. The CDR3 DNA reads TGTGCCAGCAGCCCCAGGGCAGGGGGCAATGAAGCTTTCTTT.

CDR3 sequence reads: CASSQKGPDGSYEQYF. The CDR3 nucleotides are TGCGCCAGCAGTCAGAAGGGGCCGGACGGTTCCTACGAGCAGTACTTC. The rearrangement joins TRBV5-1 to TRBJ2-7, with D possibly being TRBD1 (5 bases). The CDR3 runs to 16 residues. V was trimmed by 5 bases and J by 1 base, leaving 19 bases between them. The germline V gene has CDR1 SGHRS and CDR2 YFSETQ. The variable domain in full, with the rest retrieved from reference TRBV5-1 and TRBJ2-7, is KAGVTQTPRYLIKTRGQQVTLSCSPISGHRSVSWYQQTPGQGLQFLFEYFSETQRNKGNFPGRFSGRQFSNSRSEMNVSTLELGDSALYLCASSQKGPDGSYEQYFGPGTRLTVT.

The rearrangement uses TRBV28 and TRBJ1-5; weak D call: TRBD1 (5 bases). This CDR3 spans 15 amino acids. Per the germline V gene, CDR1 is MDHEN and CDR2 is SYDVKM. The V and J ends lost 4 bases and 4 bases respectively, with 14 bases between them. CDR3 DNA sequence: TGTGCCAGCAGTTCGCCTGGGGCATTTAATCAGCCCCAGCATTTT. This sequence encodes CASSSPGAFNQPQHF. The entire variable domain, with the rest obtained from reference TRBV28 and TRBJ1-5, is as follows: DVKVTQSSRYLVKRTGEKVFLECVQDMDHENMFWYRQDPGLGLRLIYFSYDVKMKEKGDIPEGYSVSREKKERFSLILESASTNQTSMYLCASSSPGAFNQPQHFGDGTRLSIL.

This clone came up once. The CDR3 is CASSDQGVGTEAFF. The CDR3 nucleotides are TGTGCCAGCAGCGACCAGGGAGTCGGCACTGAAGCTTTCTTT. The chain has TRBV7-9 and TRBJ1-1; the D gene is possibly TRBD1 (5 bases). The germline CDR1 and CDR2 sequences are SEHNR and FQNEAQ (reference sequence). The CDR3 runs to 14 residues. Between the trimmed V and J ends, which lost 5 bases and 4 bases, there was a span of 14 bases.

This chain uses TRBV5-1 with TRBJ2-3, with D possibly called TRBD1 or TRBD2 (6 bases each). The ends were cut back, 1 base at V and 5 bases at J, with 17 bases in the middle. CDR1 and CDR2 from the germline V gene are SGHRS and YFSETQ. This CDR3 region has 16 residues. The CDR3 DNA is TGCGCCAGCAGCTTGTTCTTGAGGGGGGAAGGAGATACGCAGTATTTT. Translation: CASSLFLRGEGDTQYF.

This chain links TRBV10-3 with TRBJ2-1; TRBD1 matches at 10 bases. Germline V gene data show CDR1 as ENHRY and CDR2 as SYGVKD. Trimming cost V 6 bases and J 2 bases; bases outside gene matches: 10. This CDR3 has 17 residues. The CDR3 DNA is TGTGCCATCAGGATAGCGGGACAGGGGCCGGCCTACAATGAGCAGTTCTTC. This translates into CAIRIAGQGPAYNEQFF.

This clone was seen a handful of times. CDR3 amino acids: CASRYDRVSEAFF. CDR3 in DNA: TGTGCCAGCAGATATGACAGGGTTAGTGAAGCTTTCTTT. The genes are TRBV28 and TRBJ1-1; 7 bases are shared with TRBD1. Trimming took 6 bases from V and 7 from J; bases not matched to a gene: 8. CDR1 MDHEN and CDR2 SYDVKM come from the germline V gene. There are 13 residues in the CDR3.

The CDR3 DNA reads TGTGCCAGCAGCCCGACAGGGGGCCTATGGAAGGATCAGCCCCAGCATTTT. Translation gives CASSPTGGLWKDQPQHF. The V and J genes are TRBV7-8 and TRBJ1-5, with 10 bases lining up with TRBD1. Germline CDR1 SGHVS, CDR2 FQNEAQ. After removal of 5 bases from V and 5 bases from J, the junction contained 12 bases not matched to a gene. The CDR3 has 17 residues.

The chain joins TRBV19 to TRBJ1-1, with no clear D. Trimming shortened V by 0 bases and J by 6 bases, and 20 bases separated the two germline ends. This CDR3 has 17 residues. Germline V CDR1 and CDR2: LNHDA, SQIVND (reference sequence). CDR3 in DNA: TGTGCCAGTAGTATAGATCGCGCCCAACTCGGCCTGCCTGAAGCTTTCTTT. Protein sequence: CASSIDRAQLGLPEAFF.

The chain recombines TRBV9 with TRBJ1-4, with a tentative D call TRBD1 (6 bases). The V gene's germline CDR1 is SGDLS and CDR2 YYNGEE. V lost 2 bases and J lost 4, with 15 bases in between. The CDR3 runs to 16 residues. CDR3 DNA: TGTGCCAGCAGCGTTGCCCCGACAGGATATAATGAAAAACTGTTTTTT. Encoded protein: CASSVAPTGYNEKLFF. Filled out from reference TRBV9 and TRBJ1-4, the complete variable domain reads DSGVTQTPKHLITATGQRVTLRCSPRSGDLSVYWYQQSLDQGLQFLIQYYNGEERAKGNILERFSAQQFPDLHSELNLSSLELGDSALYFCASSVAPTGYNEKLFFGSGTQLSVL.

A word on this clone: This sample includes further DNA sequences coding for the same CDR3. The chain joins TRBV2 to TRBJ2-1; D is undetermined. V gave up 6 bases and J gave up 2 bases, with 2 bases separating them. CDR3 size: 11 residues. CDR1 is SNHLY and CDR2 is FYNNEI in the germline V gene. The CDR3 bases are TGTGCCAGCAGAACCTACAATGAGCAGTTCTTC. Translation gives CASRTYNEQFF.

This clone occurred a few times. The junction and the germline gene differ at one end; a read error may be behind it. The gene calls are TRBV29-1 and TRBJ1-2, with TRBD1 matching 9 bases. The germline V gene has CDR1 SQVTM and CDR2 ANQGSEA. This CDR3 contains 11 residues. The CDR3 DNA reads TGCAGCGCCCAGCGGACAGGGGCTAGGGCCTTC. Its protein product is CSAQRTGARAF.

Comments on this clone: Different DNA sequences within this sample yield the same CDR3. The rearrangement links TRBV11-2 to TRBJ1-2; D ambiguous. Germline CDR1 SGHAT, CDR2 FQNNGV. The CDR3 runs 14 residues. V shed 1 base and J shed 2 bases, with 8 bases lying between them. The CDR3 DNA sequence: TGTGCCAGCAGCTTAGGTCGCGGCAACTATGGCTACACCTTC. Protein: CASSLGRGNYGYTF.

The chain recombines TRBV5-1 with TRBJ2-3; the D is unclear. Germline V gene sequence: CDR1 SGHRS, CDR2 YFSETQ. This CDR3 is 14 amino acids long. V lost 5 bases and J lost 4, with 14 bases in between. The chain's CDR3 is CASRLRASADTQYF. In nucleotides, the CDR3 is TGCGCCAGCAGGTTACGGGCCAGCGCAGATACGCAGTATTTT.

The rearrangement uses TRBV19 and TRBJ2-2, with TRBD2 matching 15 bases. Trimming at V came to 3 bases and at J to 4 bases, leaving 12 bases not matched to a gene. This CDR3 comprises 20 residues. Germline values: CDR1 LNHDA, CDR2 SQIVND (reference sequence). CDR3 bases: TGTGCCAGTAGTATGGGCGGCCGGACTAGCGGGAGGGCTTCCACCGGGGAGCTGTTTTTT. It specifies CASSMGGRTSGRASTGELFF.

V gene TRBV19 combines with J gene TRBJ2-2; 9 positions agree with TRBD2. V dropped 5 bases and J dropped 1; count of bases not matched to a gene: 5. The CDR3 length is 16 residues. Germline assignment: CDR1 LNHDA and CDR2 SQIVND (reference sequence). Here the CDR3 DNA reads TGTGCCAGTAGTTTTCGGACTAGCGAGAACACCGGGGAGCTGTTTTTT. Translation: CASSFRTSENTGELFF. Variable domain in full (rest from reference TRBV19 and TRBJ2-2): DGGITQSPKYLFRKEGQNVTLSCEQNLNHDAMYWYRQDPGQGLRLIYYSQIVNDFQKGDIAEGYSVSREKKESFPLTVTSAQKNPTAFYLCASSFRTSENTGELFFGEGSRLTVL.

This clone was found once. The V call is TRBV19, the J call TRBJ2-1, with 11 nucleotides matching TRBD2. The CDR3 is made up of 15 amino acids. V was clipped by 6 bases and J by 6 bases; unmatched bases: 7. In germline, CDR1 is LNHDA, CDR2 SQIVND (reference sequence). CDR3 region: CASRRLAGFINEQFF. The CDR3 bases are TGTGCCAGTAGAAGACTAGCGGGATTCATCAATGAGCAGTTCTTC.

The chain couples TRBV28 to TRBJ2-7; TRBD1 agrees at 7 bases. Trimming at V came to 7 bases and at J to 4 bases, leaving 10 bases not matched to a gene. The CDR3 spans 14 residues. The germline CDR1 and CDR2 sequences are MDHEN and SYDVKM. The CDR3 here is CASTPKGRGYEQYF. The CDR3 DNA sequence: TGTGCCAGCACCCCGAAGGGCAGGGGGTACGAGCAGTACTTC.

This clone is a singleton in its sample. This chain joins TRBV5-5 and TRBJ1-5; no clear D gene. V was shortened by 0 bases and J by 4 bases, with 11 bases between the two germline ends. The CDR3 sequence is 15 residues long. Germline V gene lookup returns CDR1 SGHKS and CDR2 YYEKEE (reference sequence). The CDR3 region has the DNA TGTGCCAGCAGCTTGGCCGTGGCCTTTAATCAGCCCCAGCATTTT. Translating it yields CASSLAVAFNQPQHF.

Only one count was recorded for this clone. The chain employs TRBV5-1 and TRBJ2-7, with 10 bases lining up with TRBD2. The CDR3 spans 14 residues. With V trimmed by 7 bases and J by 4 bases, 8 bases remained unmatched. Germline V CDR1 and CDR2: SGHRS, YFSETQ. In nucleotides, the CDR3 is TGCGCCAGCCGGACTAGCGGTAACGGATACGAGCAGTACTTC. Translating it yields CASRTSGNGYEQYF.

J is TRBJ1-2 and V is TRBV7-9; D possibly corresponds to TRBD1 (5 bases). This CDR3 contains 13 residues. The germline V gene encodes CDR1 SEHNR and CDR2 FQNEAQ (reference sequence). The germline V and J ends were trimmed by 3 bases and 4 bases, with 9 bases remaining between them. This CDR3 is CASSFTGFYGYTF. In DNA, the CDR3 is TGTGCCAGCAGCTTCACAGGTTTCTATGGCTACACCTTC.

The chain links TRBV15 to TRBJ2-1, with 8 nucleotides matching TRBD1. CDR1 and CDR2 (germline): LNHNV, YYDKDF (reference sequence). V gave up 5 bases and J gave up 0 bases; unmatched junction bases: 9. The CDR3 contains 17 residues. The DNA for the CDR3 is TGTGCCACCAGCGTGCCCCAGGGGGCGGGCTCCTACAATGAGCAGTTCTTC. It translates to CATSVPQGAGSYNEQFF.